This T cell receptor (beta chain) emerged from a study of T-cell memory formation after mild COVID-19. Findings of the study overall: Researchers found some responding clones in pre-infection memory, a sign that cross-reactive memory joined. Clones that contracted clustered mainly in CM and EM if CD4+ and in EMRA if CD8+.

This clonotype has just a few counts. The antigen is not known. The V gene end was trimmed by 6 bases and the J gene end by 2 bases; junction bases not matched to a gene: 11. The CDR3 totals 15 residues. Germline V gene lookup returns CDR1 SGHRS and CDR2 YFSETQ. The authors produced TCR alpha and TCR beta cDNA libraries with sample barcodes and UMIs by 5'RACE using constant-segment primers. TCRdb independently ran MiXCR on the 5' RACE reads; one entry per CDR3 protein. The data hold under 300,000 distinct CDR3 sequences, with approximately 8.4% observed a single time. This TCR was recovered from a man younger than 35 who had mild COVID-19 (a few samples of this study predate the infection). Cell type and time point are not known. The V call is TRBV5-1, the J call TRBJ2-7; the match to TRBD1 covers 7 bases. The source material was PBMCs or a T cell subset sorted from them (not recorded which). CDR3 sequence reads: CASTSTGYTAYEQYF. The CDR3 bases are TGCGCCAGCACGTCGACAGGGTATACCGCCTACGAGCAGTACTTC.